This T cell receptor (beta chain) was obtained from a study of Ad26.COV2.S vaccination and SARS-CoV-2 variants. Overall study results and limits: Vaccine and placebo recipients had similar non-spike TCR breadth.

Sample treatment: 19 received Ad26.COV2.S at low or high dose, single or two shots; 5 received placebo; per-sample allocation not given. Collection of samples fell on day 63 after the first vaccine or placebo injection. Assay used: immunoSEQ multiplex PCR; TCRdb lists only in-frame clones, some missing. The table records 350,000 to 400,000 clones, around nine tenths of them present only once. As regards this clone: Its antigen is not known.

Trimming removed 6 bases from V and 2 bases from J; junction bases left unmatched: 6. The CDR3 loop spans 15 amino acids. Germline CDR1 and CDR2: MNHEY and SVGAGI. This sequence joins TRBV6-5 and TRBJ2-7, with TRBD1 matching 11 bases. The TCR comes from a person between 18 and 65 years old who received the Ad26.COV2.S COVID-19 vaccine or a placebo. This sample comprised peripheral blood, obtained in a trial of Ad26.COV2.S vaccine versus placebo. The DNA of the CDR3 is TGTGCCAGCAGAGCCCCGGGACAGGGGGCCTACGAGCAGTACTTC. Protein product: CASRAPGQGAYEQYF.